This paragraph covers one T cell receptor beta chain sequence. Antigen: not known. The data were obtained in a study of T cell repertoires in cytomegalovirus infection. TCRdb re-derived calls from the reads in MiXCR, one entry per CDR3 protein. The table lists roughly 350,000 distinct CDR3 sequences, approximately 30% of them singletons. Findings of the study overall: Identification of carriers of CMV plus the relevant HLA was performed using cumulative public TCR beta family frequency.

Sequences were derived from cultured PBMCs, sampled from culture after CMV antigen stimulation. The TCR was taken from a human donor in good health (CMV status not recorded). Some clones in this sample may be carry-over from other donors' samples.

CDR3 sequence (DNA): TGCAGTGCTAGAGGAGCCATGGGACAAATTCCTCAAGAGACCCAGTACTTC. This encodes CSARGAMGQIPQETQYF. The chain links TRBV20-1 to TRBJ2-5, with TRBD1 as a possible D gene (6 bases). This CDR3 has 17 residues. Germline V CDR1 and CDR2: DFQATT, SNEGSKA (reference sequence). V lost 1 base, J lost 2 bases, and 20 bases lay in between.